These 23 T cell receptor beta chains were all obtained from the same sample, sequenced in a study of spatial heterogeneity in lung cancer. One entry per CDR3 protein results from TCRdb running MiXCR on the 5' RACE reads. The table includes about 82,000 distinct CDR3 sequences, over 9.5% detected once. Time point noted: sample taken at primary tumor resection. Sequencing of whole RNA from tumor, nontumor lung or frozen PBMC involved no sorting. Material: PBMCs, obtained at surgery. These TCRs come from a male donor with early-stage non-small cell lung cancer.

This rearrangement joins TRBV4-1 to TRBJ1-1; D unclear. Germline CDR1 is MGHRA and CDR2 is YSYEKL. V was pared by 3 bases and J by 5 bases, with 16 bases between. CDR3 length equals 15 residues. For the CDR3, the DNA is TGCGCCAGCAGCCAGGGGATCAGAAAAGGGACTGAAGCTTTCTTT. As protein: CASSQGIRKGTEAFF.

The sample holds many counts of this clonotype. The V and J genes are TRBV12-3 or TRBV12-4 and TRBJ1-4; 7 positions agree with TRBD1. The V gene end was trimmed by 5 bases and the J gene end by 10 bases; junction bases not matched to a gene: 10. The CDR3 loop spans 14 amino acids. The CDR3 bases are TGTGCCAGCAGTCCGGGGACAGAACCAGGAAAACTGTTTTTT. Protein: CASSPGTEPGKLFF.

The J gene is TRBJ2-1, the V gene TRBV19; TRBD1 matches 8 bases. The CDR3 consists of 12 residues. V dropped 5 bases and J dropped 13; count of bases not matched to a gene: 7. Germline V gives CDR1 LNHDA, CDR2 SQIVND (reference sequence). CDR3 DNA: TGTGCCAGTAGTCAATCGGACAGGGTACAGTTCTTC. Translation: CASSQSDRVQFF.

The chain employs TRBV18 and TRBJ1-5, with D hard to call. The length of the CDR3 is 16 residues. Trimming took off 4 bases at V and 1 base at J, with 14 bases between the two ends. Germline CDR1 KGHSH, CDR2 LQKENI. CDR3 DNA: TGTGCCAGCTCACTCTCCGGCGTCTCGAGCAATCAGCCCCAGCATTTT. Protein sequence: CASSLSGVSSNQPQHF. The full variable domain, in which reference TRBV18 and TRBJ1-5 provide the parts outside the CDR3, is NAGVMQNPRHLVRRRGQEARLRCSPMKGHSHVYWYRQLPEEGLKFMVYLQKENIIDESGMPKERFSAEFPKEGPSILRIQQVVRGDSAAYFCASSLSGVSSNQPQHFGDGTRLSIL.

V is TRBV21-1 and J is TRBJ1-2; the DNA was not compared with TRBD1, the D call given in the table. TRBV21-1 is annotated as a pseudogene. The CDR3 is made up of 16 amino acids. CDR3 coding DNA: TGTGCCAGCTGCATTAGAAAGGACATCAGTAACTATGGCTACACCTTC. Protein product: CASCIRKDISNYGYTF.

The chain uses TRBV10-3 and TRBJ1-2, with TRBD1 identical over 8 bases. The J segment lost 8 bases and the V segment lost 5 bases, leaving 7 bases of the junction unmatched. The germline V gene has CDR1 ENHRY and CDR2 SYGVKD. This CDR3 comprises 13 residues. CDR3: CAISLGQGSGYTF. In DNA, the CDR3 is TGTGCCATCAGTCTAGGACAGGGAAGCGGCTACACCTTC.

J is TRBJ2-7 and V is TRBV10-3; D is undetermined. V lost 6 bases and J 3 bases, leaving 30 bases between the germline ends. Germline CDR1 and CDR2: ENHRY and SYGVKD. The CDR3 length is 19 residues. The CDR3 DNA follows: TGTGCCATCAGCCGTGGGGAAGGGCCAAACCAACTCGGGCTCTACGAGCAGTACTTC. Protein sequence: CAISRGEGPNQLGLYEQYF.

The J gene is TRBJ2-4, the V gene TRBV10-3; D perhaps matches TRBD1 (5 bases). V was clipped by 6 bases and J by 6 bases, with 12 bases between them. Per the germline V gene, CDR1 is ENHRY and CDR2 is SYGVKD. This CDR3 spans 13 amino acids. CDR3 sequence reads: CAISQGEPNIQYF. In DNA form, the CDR3 reads TGTGCCATCAGCCAGGGTGAACCAAACATTCAGTACTTC.

The chain employs TRBV3-1 and TRBJ1-3, with unresolved D. Germline assignment: CDR1 LGHDT and CDR2 YNNKEL (reference sequence). The CDR3 has 13 amino acids. The germline V and J ends were trimmed by 2 bases and 5 bases, with 7 bases remaining between them. CDR3 bases: TGTGCCAGCAGCCAAAACGAGAGAAACACCATATATTTT. Amino acids: CASSQNERNTIYF. Based on the CDR3 plus reference TRBV3-1 and TRBJ1-3, the full variable domain is DTAVSQTPKYLVTQMGNDKSIKCEQNLGHDTMYWYKQDSKKFLKIMFSYNNKELIINETVPNRFSPKSPDKAHLNLHINSLELGDSAVYFCASSQNERNTIYFGEGSWLTVV.

The chain carries TRBV5-1 and TRBJ1-2; a possible D gene is TRBD1 (5 bases). CDR1 is SGHRS and CDR2 is YFSETQ in the germline V gene. V was trimmed by 5 bases and J by 2 bases, leaving 10 bases between them. The CDR3 has 13 amino acids. CDR3 loop: CASSSGTNYGYTF. DNA for the CDR3: TGCGCCAGCAGTTCAGGGACGAACTATGGCTACACCTTC.

This clonotype occurred a few times. The V and J genes are TRBV11-2 and TRBJ2-5; D possibly corresponds to TRBD1 (5 bases). V was pared by 2 bases and J by 4 bases, with 14 bases between. Looked up from germline, CDR1 is SGHAT and CDR2 is FQNNGV. The CDR3 is 15 residues long. This CDR3 is CASSLTPAGRETQYF. For the CDR3, the DNA is TGTGCCAGCAGCTTAACCCCGGCAGGGCGAGAGACCCAGTACTTC.

This clonotype was seen a handful of times. The rearrangement uses TRBV29-1 and TRBJ2-2; TRBD1 agrees at 11 bases. The J segment lost 6 bases and the V segment lost 5 bases, leaving 5 bases of the junction unmatched. The CDR3 consists of 14 residues. Germline lookup yields CDR1 SQVTM and CDR2 ANQGSEA. CDR3 bases: TGCAGCGTTTCGGGACAGGGGGGCGCCGGGGAGCTGTTTTTT. This translates into CSVSGQGGAGELFF.

Many counts were recorded for this clonotype. This rearrangement joins TRBV15 to TRBJ2-1; TRBD2 agrees at 8 bases. Germline loops: CDR1 LNHNV, CDR2 YYDKDF (reference sequence). This CDR3 has 16 residues. The V segment lost 5 bases and the J segment 8 bases; nucleotides outside the gene matches: 14. The CDR3 nucleotides read TGTGCCACCAGCCAAGGACTAGCCCTAAATCTCGATGAGCAGTTCTTC. Translating it yields CATSQGLALNLDEQFF.

This clonotype was seen only a few times. The genes are TRBV5-6 and TRBJ1-2; D ambiguous. This CDR3 has 11 amino acids. V lost 0 bases and J 7 bases, leaving 4 bases between the germline ends. The germline V gene has CDR1 SGHDT and CDR2 YYEEEE. The CDR3 nucleotides read TGTGCCAGCAGCTTGGCCGGTGGCTACACCTTC. Its protein is CASSLAGGYTF.

V usage is TRBV7-9 and J usage is TRBJ1-1, with D tentatively TRBD1 (5 bases). V lost 6 bases and J lost 0, with 11 bases in between. Germline CDR1 and CDR2: SEHNR and FQNEAQ (reference sequence). The length of the CDR3 is 14 residues. Here the CDR3 DNA reads TGTGCCAGCAGTTCCAGGGAGATGAACACTGAAGCTTTCTTT. Protein sequence: CASSSREMNTEAFF.

This clonotype was counted many times. This chain uses TRBV5-1 with TRBJ2-6; no firm D call. Trimming cost V 0 bases and J 1 base, with 2 bases left between them. Germline V gene sequence: CDR1 SGHRS, CDR2 YFSETQ. The CDR3 has 14 amino acids. Here the CDR3 reads CASSLVSGANVLTF. The CDR3 bases are TGCGCCAGCAGCTTGGTGTCTGGGGCCAACGTCCTGACTTTC.

The V call is TRBV6-1, the J call TRBJ2-3; D remains ambiguous. V was pared by 2 bases and J by 4 bases, with 7 bases between. Germline-derived CDR1 and CDR2 are MNHNS and SASEGT. The CDR3 covers 13 residues. CDR3 loop: CASSESQSDTQYF. CDR3 in DNA: TGTGCCAGCAGTGAAAGCCAGTCAGATACGCAGTATTTT.

The chain joins TRBV5-1 to TRBJ2-1; D might be TRBD2 (6 bases). Trimming took off 0 bases at V and 7 bases at J, with 11 bases between the two ends. In germline, CDR1 is SGHRS, CDR2 YFSETQ. This CDR3 contains 14 residues. CDR3 protein: CASSLDPGRNEQFF. Here the CDR3 DNA reads TGCGCCAGCAGCTTGGATCCGGGGAGGAATGAGCAGTTCTTC.

There are a few counts of this clonotype. The gene calls are TRBV7-9 and TRBJ2-2; no firm D call. Trimming took off 5 bases at V and 7 bases at J, with 11 bases between the two ends. CDR1 is SEHNR, CDR2 FQNEAQ, per germline (reference sequence). This CDR3 contains 13 residues. As DNA, the CDR3 is TGTGCCAGCAGCACAATAGAGCACGGGGAGCTGTTTTTT. Protein sequence: CASSTIEHGELFF.

The chain carries TRBV5-1 and TRBJ1-2; possible D gene TRBD1, 6 bases. CDR3 size: 13 residues. V lost 6 bases, J lost 4 bases, and 13 bases lay in between. Germline CDR1 and CDR2: SGHRS and YFSETQ. CDR3 sequence reads: CASNTGFGYGYTF. The DNA of the CDR3 is TGCGCCAGCAATACAGGGTTCGGCTATGGCTACACCTTC. Together with reference TRBV5-1 and TRBJ1-2, the CDR3 gives the full variable domain: KAGVTQTPRYLIKTRGQQVTLSCSPISGHRSVSWYQQTPGQGLQFLFEYFSETQRNKGNFPGRFSGRQFSNSRSEMNVSTLELGDSALYLCASNTGFGYGYTFGSGTRLTVV.

A few counts support this clonotype. This chain connects TRBV5-1 to TRBJ2-2; 10 bases fit TRBD1. CDR3 length: 14 residues. V lost 3 bases to trimming and J lost 7 bases; unmatched junction nucleotides: 3. From germline, CDR1 is SGHRS and CDR2 YFSETQ. DNA for the CDR3: TGCGCCAGCAGCTCGACAGGGGGCAACGGGGAGCTGTTTTTT. Its translation is CASSSTGGNGELFF. Filled out from reference TRBV5-1 and TRBJ2-2, the complete variable domain reads KAGVTQTPRYLIKTRGQQVTLSCSPISGHRSVSWYQQTPGQGLQFLFEYFSETQRNKGNFPGRFSGRQFSNSRSEMNVSTLELGDSALYLCASSSTGGNGELFFGEGSRLTVL.

In its sample, this clonotype was seen a few times. CDR3 amino acids: CASSLEPNLAPLHF. In DNA, the CDR3 is TGTGCCAGCAGCTTAGAACCCAATCTGGCACCCCTCCACTTT. The rearrangement links TRBV7-3 to TRBJ1-6, with D hard to call. Germline values: CDR1 SGHTA, CDR2 FQGTGA. CDR3 length: 14 residues. The V and J ends lost 2 bases and 11 bases respectively, with 13 bases between them.

There are a few counts of this clonotype. The chain links TRBV2 to TRBJ2-2; D unresolved. V was shortened by 4 bases and J by 2 bases, with 8 bases between the two germline ends. This CDR3 is 14 amino acids long. Germline V gene lookup returns CDR1 SNHLY and CDR2 FYNNEI. This chain's CDR3 is CASSGYTNTGELFF. DNA for the CDR3: TGTGCCAGCAGTGGTTACACTAACACCGGGGAGCTGTTTTTT.